Shown below are 28 T cell receptor beta chains from a single sample sequenced in a study of blood T cells in healthy people across ages. A J-beta primer mix and a sample-barcoded 5' primer were used in a second PCR of roughly 6 to 11 cycles. TCRdb passed the 5' RACE reads through MiXCR, listing each CDR3 protein once. The sample includes around 1.1 million distinct CDR3 sequences, 30% to 40% seen only once; the top ten take about 12%. Sequences were obtained from blood. These receptors originate from a man between 18 and 29 years old in good health.

This sequence joins TRBV12-5 and TRBJ2-1, with 15 positions matching TRBD2. With V trimmed by 1 base and J by 4 bases, 8 bases remained unmatched. This CDR3 has 19 residues. Germline V gene lookup returns CDR1 LGHNT and CDR2 FRNRAP. CDR3 region: CASGLGPGLAGGRYNEQFF. The DNA of the CDR3 is TGTGCTAGTGGTTTGGGTCCGGGACTAGCGGGGGGCCGTTACAATGAGCAGTTCTTC.

This clonotype appeared a few times. The J gene is TRBJ1-2, the V gene TRBV27, with D unresolved. Trimming cost V 10 bases and J 7 bases, with 13 bases left between them. The germline V gene has CDR1 MNHEY and CDR2 SMNVEV (reference sequence). The CDR3 length is 11 residues. This CDR3 is CAISDGLGYTF. DNA of the CDR3: TGTGCCATCTCGGACGGTCTTGGCTACACCTTC.

J is TRBJ1-5 and V is TRBV6-6, with D perhaps TRBD1 (5 bases). This CDR3 has 15 residues. V was pared by 0 bases and J by 7 bases, with 13 bases between. Per germline, CDR1 MNHNY and CDR2 SVGAGI (reference sequence). CDR3 sequence: CASSYSSRAVQPQHF. The CDR3 DNA reads as TGTGCCAGCAGTTACTCGTCCAGGGCTGTACAGCCCCAGCATTTT.

Many counts were recorded for this clonotype. The chain joins TRBV7-9 to TRBJ1-2; TRBD1 matches 8 bases. The ends lost 5 bases at V and 4 bases at J; junction bases unmatched: 15. The V gene's germline CDR1 is SEHNR and CDR2 FQNEAQ (reference sequence). CDR3 length: 17 residues. The CDR3 nucleotides are TGTGCCAGCAGCGCTATTCCCGGGACAGGCGTTTTCTATGGCTACACCTTC. This translates into CASSAIPGTGVFYGYTF. The full variable domain, with the rest looked up from reference TRBV7-9 and TRBJ1-2, is DTGVSQNPRHKITKRGQNVTFRCDPISEHNRLYWYRQTLGQGPEFLTYFQNEAQLEKSRLLSDRFSAERPKGSFSTLEIQRTEQGDSAMYLCASSAIPGTGVFYGYTFGSGTRLTVV.

The chain joins TRBV27 to TRBJ2-1; TRBD1 is a possible D gene (5 bases). The V end lost 6 bases, the J end lost 2 bases, and 17 bases lay between the germline ends. Per the germline V gene, CDR1 is MNHEY and CDR2 is SMNVEV (reference sequence). There are 16 residues in the CDR3. CDR3 protein: CASRLVGPQPYNEQFF. The DNA for the CDR3 is TGTGCCAGCAGGCTGGTGGGGCCCCAGCCCTACAATGAGCAGTTCTTC.

This clonotype was recorded a few times. The chain has TRBV11-2 and TRBJ1-2; 7 bases are a match to TRBD1. This CDR3 region has 14 residues. Trimming at V came to 2 bases and at J to 7 bases, leaving 7 bases not matched to a gene. The germline CDR1 and CDR2 sequences are SGHAT and FQNNGV. The CDR3 region is CASSLYTGASGYTF. The DNA of the CDR3 is TGTGCCAGCAGCTTATATACAGGGGCTAGTGGCTACACCTTC.

This clonotype was observed a few times. CDR3 sequence: CSVEDRLLDTQYF. As DNA, the CDR3 is TGCAGCGTTGAAGATCGACTGTTAGATACGCAGTATTTT. The genes are TRBV29-1 and TRBJ2-3; D gene ambiguous. This CDR3 has 13 amino acids. Between the trimmed V and J ends, which lost 0 bases and 5 bases, there was a span of 9 bases. Per germline, CDR1 SQVTM and CDR2 ANQGSEA.

The rearrangement links TRBV19 to TRBJ2-5, with a tentative D call TRBD1 (6 bases). The closer fit of TRBJ2-4 to the DNA end suggests the J call may be wrong. The CDR3 totals 16 residues. CDR1 and CDR2 (germline): LNHDA, SQIVND (reference sequence). In DNA form, the CDR3 reads TGTGCCAGTAGTGTGGCAGGGGTCTCCCAAGGGCGCATTCAGTACTTC. Its translation is CASSVAGVSQGRIQYF.

This clonotype was counted between two and nine times. This chain uses TRBV12-3 or TRBV12-4 with TRBJ2-5, with 7 bases fitting TRBD1. The J call may be faulty, since TRBJ2-7 better matches the DNA end. There are 15 residues in the CDR3. The CDR3 DNA follows: TGTGCCAGCAGTTTCAGTCAGGGGGTAACTCACGAGCAGTACTTC. Translation gives CASSFSQGVTHEQYF.

This clonotype was recorded a few times. The CDR3 region has the DNA TGCGCCAGCAGCTTGACTCGGACAGGGTATCGAGAGACCCAGTACTTC. Its translation: CASSLTRTGYRETQYF. The chain recombines TRBV5-1 with TRBJ2-5, with 8 bases that match TRBD1. The germline V gene encodes CDR1 SGHRS and CDR2 YFSETQ. J gave up 4 bases and V 1 base, and 9 bases lay outside the gene matches. This CDR3 is built from 16 residues.

This clonotype was found many times. The chain couples TRBV27 to TRBJ1-5, with D unresolved. The CDR3 covers 15 residues. Germline V gene lookup returns CDR1 MNHEY and CDR2 SMNVEV (reference sequence). Trimming removed 0 bases from V and 0 bases from J, with 6 bases in between. DNA of the CDR3: TGTGCCAGCAGTTTATCTTCCTATAGCAATCAGCCCCAGCATTTT. Translation: CASSLSSYSNQPQHF.

The rearrangement joins TRBV2 to TRBJ2-3; 8 bases match TRBD1. The CDR3 has 15 amino acids. Germline CDR1 reads SNHLY; CDR2 reads FYNNEI. Trimming at V came to 3 bases and at J to 6 bases, leaving 8 bases not matched to a gene. CDR3 in DNA: TGTGCCAGCAGTGACCAGACAGGGGTGGTGGATACGCAGTATTTT. Translating gives CASSDQTGVVDTQYF.

The CDR3 spells CASSSGAPLSYNEQFF. CDR3 coding DNA: TGTGCCAGCAGCTCAGGAGCCCCTCTATCCTACAATGAGCAGTTCTTC. J is TRBJ2-1 and V is TRBV7-2; D is unclear. Trimming took off 4 bases at V and 1 base at J, with 14 bases between the two ends. CDR3 length equals 16 residues. Germline V CDR1 and CDR2: SGHTA, FQGNSA.

The V gene is TRBV20-1, the J gene TRBJ2-5; TRBD2 matches at 11 bases. The CDR3 is made up of 16 amino acids. V lost 1 base to trimming and J lost 11 bases; unmatched junction nucleotides: 15. Germline V gene data show CDR1 as DFQATT and CDR2 as SNEGSKA (reference sequence). CDR3 sequence reads: CSARALAGGLYNEQYF. The CDR3, as DNA: TGCAGTGCTAGAGCTCTAGCGGGGGGTTTATACAATGAGCAGTACTTC.

The V and J genes are TRBV11-2 and TRBJ2-3; TRBD2 is a possible D gene (5 bases). Trimming removed 3 bases from V and 5 bases from J, with 15 bases in between. Germline V gene sequence: CDR1 SGHAT, CDR2 FQNNGV. The CDR3 length is 15 residues. In nucleotides, the CDR3 is TGTGCCAGCAGCTTGGCCCCCGGGATTGGAGATACGCAGTATTTT. It codes for CASSLAPGIGDTQYF.

V is TRBV20-1 and J is TRBJ2-2; a possible D gene is TRBD2 (6 bases). There are 14 residues in the CDR3. Germline loops: CDR1 DFQATT, CDR2 SNEGSKA (reference sequence). The V gene lost 5 bases and the J gene lost 0 bases, with 10 bases spanning the gap. The CDR3 DNA follows: TGCAGTGCTCCCGGGACTCCGAACACCGGGGAGCTGTTTTTT. It yields the protein CSAPGTPNTGELFF.

The chain recombines TRBV3-1 with TRBJ1-1; D remains unclear. Germline V gene data show CDR1 as LGHDT and CDR2 as YNNKEL (reference sequence). Trimming shortened V by 1 base and J by 7 bases, and 7 bases separated the two germline ends. The CDR3 is 12 amino acids. DNA for the CDR3: TGTGCCAGCAGCCAAGTTTCAGGTGAAGCTTTCTTT. Its translation: CASSQVSGEAFF.

Only a few counts were recorded for this clonotype. The genes are TRBV7-3 and TRBJ1-2; tentative D call: TRBD1 (6 bases). V was pared by 1 base and J by 5 bases, with 11 bases between. Germline V lookup: CDR1 SGHTA, CDR2 FQGTGA. This CDR3 region has 14 residues. CDR3 protein: CASSLSPDRYGYTF. Here the CDR3 DNA reads TGTGCCAGCAGCTTAAGCCCGGACAGATATGGCTACACCTTC.

The J gene is TRBJ1-5, the V gene TRBV28; D not certain. Deletions cut 6 bases from V and 3 bases from J, with 9 bases between. Germline V gene lookup returns CDR1 MDHEN and CDR2 SYDVKM. CDR3 length equals 13 residues. The CDR3 reads CASREGINQPQHF. The CDR3, as DNA: TGTGCCAGCAGGGAGGGTATCAATCAGCCCCAGCATTTT.

In this sample, this clonotype turned up a few times. The genes are TRBV3-1 and TRBJ1-6; D might be TRBD1 (5 bases). Trimming left V 3 bases short and J 10 bases short, with 13 bases between. Germline lookup yields CDR1 LGHDT and CDR2 YNNKEL (reference sequence). The CDR3 runs to 14 residues. CDR3 sequence reads: CASSQGVAGSPLHF. The CDR3, as DNA: TGTGCCAGCAGCCAGGGGGTTGCGGGATCACCCCTCCACTTT.

In this sample, this clonotype turned up a few times. The gene calls are TRBV7-2 and TRBJ2-7; tentatively, D is TRBD2 (6 bases). V was cut by 3 bases and J by 0 bases, with 21 bases left in between. Looked up from germline, CDR1 is SGHTA and CDR2 is FQGNSA. The CDR3 spans 18 residues. The CDR3 region is CASSFRLAGRDYSYEQYF. The CDR3 bases are TGTGCCAGCAGCTTCAGGCTGGCAGGGCGGGATTACTCCTACGAGCAGTACTTC.

The chain recombines TRBV5-5 with TRBJ1-5, with unresolved D. This CDR3 is built from 17 residues. Germline CDR1 reads SGHKS; CDR2 reads YYEKEE (reference sequence). Trimming cost V 2 bases and J 3 bases, with 18 bases left between them. CDR3 sequence reads: CASSLIGRLPHNQPQHF. CDR3 DNA sequence: TGTGCCAGCAGCTTAATTGGACGCCTCCCCCACAATCAGCCCCAGCATTTT.

This clonotype was observed a handful of times. The rearrangement links TRBV5-1 to TRBJ2-5; 9 bases are shared with TRBD1. The V gene end was trimmed by 7 bases and the J gene end by 2 bases; junction bases not matched to a gene: 6. This CDR3 is built from 14 residues. In germline, CDR1 is SGHRS, CDR2 YFSETQ. CDR3 DNA: TGCGCCAGCTGGACAGGGGATGTGCAAGAGACCCAGTACTTC. Amino acids: CASWTGDVQETQYF.

The J gene is TRBJ2-1, the V gene TRBV9; weak D call: TRBD1 (5 bases). This CDR3 spans 16 amino acids. The V end was cut by 3 bases, the J end by 0 bases, with 13 bases between. Germline V gene lookup returns CDR1 SGDLS and CDR2 YYNGEE. This CDR3 is CASSEGVMYSYNEQFF. The CDR3 nucleotides read TGTGCCAGCAGCGAAGGGGTCATGTACTCCTACAATGAGCAGTTCTTC. Full variable domain (remainder filled in from reference TRBV9 and TRBJ2-1): DSGVTQTPKHLITATGQRVTLRCSPRSGDLSVYWYQQSLDQGLQFLIQYYNGEERAKGNILERFSAQQFPDLHSELNLSSLELGDSALYFCASSEGVMYSYNEQFFGPGTRLTVL.

This chain links TRBV5-1 with TRBJ1-3, with D perhaps TRBD1 (6 bases). The germline V and J ends were trimmed by 4 bases and 0 bases, with 17 bases remaining between them. Germline CDR1 is SGHRS and CDR2 is YFSETQ. The CDR3 runs 17 residues. The CDR3 DNA is TGCGCCAGCAGCCCAGGGGTCACTCAGAGCTCTGGAAACACCATATATTTT. It yields the protein CASSPGVTQSSGNTIYF.

This clonotype was recorded only once. The chain links TRBV12-3 or TRBV12-4 to TRBJ1-1; a weak D match, TRBD1 (6 bases). Trimming took off 6 bases at V and 12 bases at J, with 17 bases between the two ends. The CDR3 contains 12 residues. The CDR3 protein is CASSPEGGLSFF. DNA for the CDR3: TGTGCCAGCAGCCCCGAGGGGGGGTTGTCTTTCTTT.

This clonotype turned up a few times. The chain links TRBV4-3 to TRBJ1-4, with D perhaps matching TRBD1 (6 bases). The V and J ends lost 4 bases and 6 bases respectively, with 9 bases between them. This CDR3 has 13 amino acids. Germline V gene lookup returns CDR1 LGHNA and CDR2 YSLEER. DNA for the CDR3: TGCGCCAGCAGCCGGGGGGCAGATGAAAAACTGTTTTTT. Residues: CASSRGADEKLFF.

This clonotype was detected only a few times. The CDR3 here is CASSSRDRKINGYTF. In DNA form, the CDR3 reads TGTGCCAGCAGCAGTAGGGACAGGAAAATTAACGGCTACACCTTC. The V gene is TRBV7-9, the J gene TRBJ1-2; 8 positions match TRBD1. With V trimmed by 5 bases and J by 8 bases, 13 bases remained unmatched. The CDR3 loop spans 15 amino acids. Germline CDR1 and CDR2: SEHNR and FQNEAQ (reference sequence).